One and the same sample provided the 21 T cell receptor beta chains below, sequenced in a study of cytomegalovirus exposure and HLA in healthy donors. Vbeta (60) and Jbeta (13) primers were used in the PCR. Profiled with immunoSEQ multiplex PCR; TCRdb holds only in-frame clones, not every one. The table records some 90,000 clones, approximately 80% of them present only once. Sequenced material: PBMCs. These receptors were collected from a man between 35 and 55 years old in good health and CMV-seronegative.

The chain has TRBV9 and TRBJ1-1; 7 bases agree with TRBD1. The V segment lost 4 bases and the J segment 5 bases; nucleotides outside the gene matches: 5. The CDR3 contains 13 residues. Per the germline V gene, CDR1 is SGDLS and CDR2 is YYNGEE. This chain's CDR3 is CASSLTGVTEAFF. For the CDR3, the DNA is TGTGCCAGCAGCTTAACAGGGGTTACTGAAGCTTTCTTT.

The chain carries TRBV5-8 and TRBJ1-5, with D perhaps TRBD1 (5 bases). The V end was cut by 0 bases, the J end by 4 bases, with 14 bases between. CDR3 length: 16 residues. CDR1 and CDR2 from the germline V gene are SGHTS and YDEGEE. The CDR3 sequence is CASSLEAGIMNQPQHF. The CDR3 DNA is TGTGCCAGCAGCTTGGAGGCAGGGATTATGAATCAGCCCCAGCATTTT.

The chain joins TRBV28 to TRBJ1-1; 7 bases are a match to TRBD1. The CDR3 sequence is 12 residues long. With V trimmed by 6 bases and J by 8 bases, 6 bases remained unmatched. The V gene's germline CDR1 is MDHEN and CDR2 SYDVKM. The CDR3 bases are TGTGCCAGCAGCGAGACAGGGAACGAAGCTTTCTTT. It translates to CASSETGNEAFF. Variable domain in full (rest from reference TRBV28 and TRBJ1-1): DVKVTQSSRYLVKRTGEKVFLECVQDMDHENMFWYRQDPGLGLRLIYFSYDVKMKEKGDIPEGYSVSREKKERFSLILESASTNQTSMYLCASSETGNEAFFGQGTRLTVV.

This clone was seen a handful of times. The chain has TRBV6-5 and TRBJ2-7; unclear D gene. V lost 6 bases, J lost 4 bases, and 10 bases lay in between. Germline V gene lookup returns CDR1 MNHEY and CDR2 SVGAGI. The CDR3 has 12 amino acids. CDR3 sequence: CASSLEFYEQYF. The CDR3 DNA reads TGTGCCAGCAGCCTAGAGTTTTACGAGCAGTACTTC.

CDR3 region: CTSSQDRGRLEQYF. Here the CDR3 DNA reads TGCACCAGCAGCCAAGATAGGGGGCGCTTGGAGCAGTACTTC. The chain has TRBV1 and TRBJ2-7; the DNA was not compared with TRBD1, the D call given in the table. TRBV1 is assigned pseudogene status. The CDR3 consists of 14 residues.

This clone was recorded a few times. The genes are TRBV30 and TRBJ2-5; 7 nucleotides line up with TRBD1. Judging by the DNA end, TRBJ2-7 fits better; the J call may be wrong. Germline V gene lookup returns CDR1 GTSNPN and CDR2 SVGIG (reference sequence). The CDR3 contains 16 residues. CDR3 DNA sequence: TGTGCCTGGACCAAGAGCGCCCCGGGACAGCACGACGAGCAGTACTTC. This sequence encodes CAWTKSAPGQHDEQYF.

The genes are TRBV11-2 and TRBJ2-5; 12 bases agree with TRBD2. Germline V gives CDR1 SGHAT, CDR2 FQNNGV. The CDR3 runs to 17 residues. The ends lost 1 base at V and 5 bases at J; junction bases unmatched: 8. CDR3 sequence (DNA): TGTGCCAGCAGCTTAGCCCTCCTAGCGGGGGGGCCGGAGACCCAGTACTTC. This codes for CASSLALLAGGPETQYF.

This chain uses TRBV27 with TRBJ2-5, with 8 bases that match TRBD1. The J call is in doubt because the DNA end fits TRBJ2-7 better. CDR3 size: 14 residues. Per germline, CDR1 MNHEY and CDR2 SMNVEV (reference sequence). CDR3 DNA: TGTGCCAGCAGTATCCGGGACAGGCTCTACGAGCAGTACTTC. It translates to CASSIRDRLYEQYF.

The chain carries TRBV7-6 and TRBJ1-6; D unclear. The CDR3 is 14 amino acids. Germline V gives CDR1 SGHVS, CDR2 FNYEAQ. Trimming stripped 1 base from V and 5 bases from J, with 6 bases between. The CDR3 loop reads CASSLGHHNSPLHF. The CDR3 nucleotides read TGTGCCAGCAGCTTAGGACACCATAATTCACCCCTCCACTTT.

V usage is TRBV5-1 and J usage is TRBJ1-5; 9 nucleotides align to TRBD1. Germline V lookup: CDR1 SGHRS, CDR2 YFSETQ. The CDR3 is 14 amino acids. V lost 4 bases and J lost 6; bases outside the gene matches: 5. The CDR3 nucleotides are TGCGCCAGCAGCGTCACAGGGGGCATTCAGCCCCAGCATTTT. Amino acids: CASSVTGGIQPQHF.

The genes are TRBV27 and TRBJ2-3; 9 bases match TRBD2. The CDR3 extends over 15 amino acids. Germline V CDR1 and CDR2: MNHEY, SMNVEV (reference sequence). Trimming at V came to 4 bases and at J to 6 bases, leaving 8 bases not matched to a gene. CDR3 nucleotides: TGTGCCAGCAGTTCGCGGGGGGGGGTGTCCGATACGCAGTATTTT. Amino acid sequence: CASSSRGGVSDTQYF.

Only one count was recorded for this clone. The rearrangement uses TRBV5-4 and TRBJ1-1, with D tentatively TRBD1 (5 bases). The CDR3 has 14 residues. Looked up from germline, CDR1 is SGHNT and CDR2 is YYREEE (reference sequence). Trimming cost V 0 bases and J 6 bases, with 12 bases left between them. Here the CDR3 DNA reads TGTGCCAGCAGCTTGGATCAGGGAACGGCTGAAGCTTTCTTT. Translation: CASSLDQGTAEAFF. Filled out from reference TRBV5-4 and TRBJ1-1, the complete variable domain reads ETGVTQSPTHLIKTRGQQVTLRCSSQSGHNTVSWYQQALGQGPQFIFQYYREEENGRGNFPPRFSGLQFPNYSSELNVNALELDDSALYLCASSLDQGTAEAFFGQGTRLTVV.

This clone was counted a single time. For the CDR3, the DNA is TGTGCCAGCAGCGTAGACGGGACAGGTAATAGGGATGAGCAGTTCTTC. Protein product: CASSVDGTGNRDEQFF. V usage is TRBV7-9 and J usage is TRBJ2-1, with 8 bases matching TRBD1. V trimming: 5 bases; J trimming: 8 bases; junction bases outside the gene matches: 14. Germline V gene data show CDR1 as SEHNR and CDR2 as FQNEAQ (reference sequence). The CDR3 has 16 residues. The full variable domain, with the rest looked up from reference TRBV7-9 and TRBJ2-1, is DTGVSQNPRHKITKRGQNVTFRCDPISEHNRLYWYRQTLGQGPEFLTYFQNEAQLEKSRLLSDRFSAERPKGSFSTLEIQRTEQGDSAMYLCASSVDGTGNRDEQFFGPGTRLTVL.

The chain employs TRBV27 and TRBJ2-5; TRBD1 agrees at 7 bases. The J call is doubtful: the DNA matches TRBJ2-7 better. The germline gives CDR1 MNHEY, CDR2 SMNVEV (reference sequence). The CDR3 has 14 residues. Here the CDR3 DNA reads TGTGCCAGCAGATACAGGGGAACTCTCTACGAGCAGTACTTC. It is translated as CASRYRGTLYEQYF.

The chain joins TRBV5-5 to TRBJ2-7, with TRBD2 identical over 10 bases. CDR1 and CDR2 from the germline V gene are SGHKS and YYEKEE (reference sequence). Trimming removed 5 bases from V and 3 bases from J; junction bases left unmatched: 8. This CDR3 has 15 residues. The CDR3 here is CASRAGLAENYEQYF. The CDR3 DNA reads TGTGCCAGCAGGGCCGGACTAGCGGAAAACTACGAGCAGTACTTC. Based on the CDR3 plus reference TRBV5-5 and TRBJ2-7, the full variable domain is DAGVTQSPTHLIKTRGQQVTLRCSPISGHKSVSWYQQVLGQGPQFIFQYYEKEERGRGNFPDRFSARQFPNYSSELNVNALLLGDSALYLCASRAGLAENYEQYFGPGTRLTVT.

The CDR3 sequence is CASSFGHIVPYEQYF. In nucleotides, the CDR3 is TGTGCCAGCAGTTTTGGTCACATTGTCCCCTACGAGCAGTACTTC. The chain couples TRBV28 to TRBJ2-7; no clear D. The germline V gene has CDR1 MDHEN and CDR2 SYDVKM. The CDR3 length is 15 residues. V lost 3 bases to trimming and J lost 2 bases, with 14 bases between them.

The chain links TRBV20-1 to TRBJ2-5; D is uncertain. V lost 8 bases to trimming and J lost 1 base, with 5 bases between them. There are 10 residues in the CDR3. CDR1 DFQATT and CDR2 SNEGSKA come from the germline V gene (reference sequence). CDR3 sequence (DNA): TGCAGTTTAGCCCAAGAGACCCAGTACTTC. It codes for CSLAQETQYF.

The V gene is TRBV18, the J gene TRBJ2-7, with D unclear. This CDR3 region has 13 residues. The germline gives CDR1 KGHSH, CDR2 LQKENI. Deletions cut 1 base from V and 3 bases from J, with 7 bases between. CDR3: CASSPQASYEQYF. The CDR3 DNA reads as TGTGCCAGCTCACCACAAGCAAGCTACGAGCAGTACTTC.

The rearrangement uses TRBV29-1 and TRBJ2-4, with D possibly TRBD1 on 5 matching bases. V shed 4 bases and J shed 0 bases, with 10 bases lying between them. In germline, CDR1 is SQVTM, CDR2 ANQGSEA. The CDR3 consists of 14 residues. The chain's CDR3 is CSVGRGLAKNIQYF. The CDR3 nucleotides are TGCAGCGTTGGAAGGGGCCTAGCCAAAAACATTCAGTACTTC.

V and J are TRBV6-1 and TRBJ1-1; D gene uncertain. Trimming shortened V by 4 bases and J by 1 base, and 4 bases separated the two germline ends. In germline, CDR1 is MNHNS, CDR2 SASEGT. This CDR3 is built from 12 residues. This CDR3 is CASSAGNTEAFF. DNA for the CDR3: TGTGCCAGCAGTGCAGGGAACACTGAAGCTTTCTTT.

V is TRBV28 and J is TRBJ1-5; 7 bases line up with TRBD1. There are 14 residues in the CDR3. The V segment lost 5 bases and the J segment 7 bases; nucleotides outside the gene matches: 8. CDR1 is MDHEN and CDR2 is SYDVKM in the germline V gene. The CDR3 DNA sequence: TGTGCCAGCAGTCTGCGACAGGGCGACCAGCCCCAGCATTTT. This codes for CASSLRQGDQPQHF.